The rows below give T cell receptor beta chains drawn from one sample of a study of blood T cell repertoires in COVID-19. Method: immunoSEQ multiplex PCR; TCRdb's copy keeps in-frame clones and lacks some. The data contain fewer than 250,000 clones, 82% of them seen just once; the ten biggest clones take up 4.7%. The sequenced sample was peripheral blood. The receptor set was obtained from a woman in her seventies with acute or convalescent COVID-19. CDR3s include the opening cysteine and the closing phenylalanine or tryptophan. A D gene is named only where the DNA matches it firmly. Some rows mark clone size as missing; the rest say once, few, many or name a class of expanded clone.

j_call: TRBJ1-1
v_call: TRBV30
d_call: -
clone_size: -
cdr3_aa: CAWSVQGGSAFF
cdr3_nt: TGTGCCTGGAGTGTTCAGGGAGGCTCAGCTTTCTTT

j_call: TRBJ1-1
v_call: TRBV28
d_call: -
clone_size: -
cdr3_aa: CASSLPSGLTNTEAFF
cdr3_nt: TGTGCCAGCAGTTTACCTTCCGGACTGACGAACACTGAAGCTTTCTTT

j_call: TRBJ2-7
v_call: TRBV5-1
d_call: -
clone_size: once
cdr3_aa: CARLNLQGSEQYF
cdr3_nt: TGCGCCAGGCTGAATTTACAGGGTTCCGAGCAGTACTTC

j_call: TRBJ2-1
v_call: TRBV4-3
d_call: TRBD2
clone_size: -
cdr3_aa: CASSHLSGGVNEQFF
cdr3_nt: TGCGCCAGCAGCCACTTAAGCGGGGGGGTCAATGAGCAGTTCTTC

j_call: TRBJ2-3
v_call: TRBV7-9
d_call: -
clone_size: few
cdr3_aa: CASSLLRTDTQYF
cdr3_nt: TGTGCCAGCAGCTTACTTAGAACAGATACGCAGTATTTT

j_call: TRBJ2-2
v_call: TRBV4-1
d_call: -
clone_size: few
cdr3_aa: CASSQDQGSNTGELFF
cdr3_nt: TGCGCCAGCAGCCAAGATCAGGGCTCGAACACCGGGGAGCTGTTTTTT

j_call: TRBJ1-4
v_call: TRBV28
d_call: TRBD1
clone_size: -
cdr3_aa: CASRFSGTGNEKLFF
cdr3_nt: TGTGCCAGCAGATTTTCCGGGACAGGAAATGAAAAACTGTTTTTT

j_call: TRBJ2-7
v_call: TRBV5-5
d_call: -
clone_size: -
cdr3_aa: CASSSTGSGQYF
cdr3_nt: TGTGCCAGCAGTTCAACAGGGTCGGGGCAGTACTTC

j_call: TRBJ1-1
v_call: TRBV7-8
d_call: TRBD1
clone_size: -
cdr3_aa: CASSPWTTTGALRTEAFF
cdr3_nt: TGTGCCAGCAGCCCCTGGACTACTACAGGGGCTTTAAGGACTGAAGCTTTCTTT

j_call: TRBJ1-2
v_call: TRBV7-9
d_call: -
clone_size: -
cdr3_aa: CASSPGTLLYGYTF
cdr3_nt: TGTGCCAGCAGCCCAGGGACTCTTCTCTATGGCTACACCTTC

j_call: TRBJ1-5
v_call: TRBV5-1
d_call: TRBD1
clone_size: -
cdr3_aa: CASSFSGQGNQPQHF
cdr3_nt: TGCGCCAGCAGCTTTTCCGGACAGGGGAATCAGCCCCAGCATTTT

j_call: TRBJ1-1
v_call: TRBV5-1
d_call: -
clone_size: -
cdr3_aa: CASSLGGRLGTEAFF
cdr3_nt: TGCGCCAGCAGCTTGGGAGGCAGATTAGGAACTGAAGCTTTCTTT

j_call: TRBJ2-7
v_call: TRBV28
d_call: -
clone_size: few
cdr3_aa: CASSPGGLIGIDYEQYF
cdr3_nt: TGTGCCAGCAGTCCGGGGGGCCTTATAGGTATCGATTACGAGCAGTACTTC

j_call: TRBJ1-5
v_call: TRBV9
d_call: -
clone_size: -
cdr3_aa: CASSVDSSNQPQHF
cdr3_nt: TGTGCCAGCAGCGTAGATTCGAGCAATCAGCCCCAGCATTTT

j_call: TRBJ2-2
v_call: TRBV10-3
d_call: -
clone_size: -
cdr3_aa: CAISEQAGATGELFF
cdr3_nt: TGTGCCATCAGTGAGCAGGCAGGGGCAACCGGGGAGCTGTTTTTT

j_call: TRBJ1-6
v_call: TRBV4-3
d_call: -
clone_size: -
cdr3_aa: CASSQETGQNSPLHF
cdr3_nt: TGCGCCAGCAGCCAAGAAACAGGGCAAAATTCACCCCTCCACTTT

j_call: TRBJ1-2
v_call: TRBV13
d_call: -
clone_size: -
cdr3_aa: CASSFLTNRDPNYGYTF
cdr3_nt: TGTGCCAGCAGCTTCTTGACGAACAGGGACCCTAACTATGGCTACACCTTC